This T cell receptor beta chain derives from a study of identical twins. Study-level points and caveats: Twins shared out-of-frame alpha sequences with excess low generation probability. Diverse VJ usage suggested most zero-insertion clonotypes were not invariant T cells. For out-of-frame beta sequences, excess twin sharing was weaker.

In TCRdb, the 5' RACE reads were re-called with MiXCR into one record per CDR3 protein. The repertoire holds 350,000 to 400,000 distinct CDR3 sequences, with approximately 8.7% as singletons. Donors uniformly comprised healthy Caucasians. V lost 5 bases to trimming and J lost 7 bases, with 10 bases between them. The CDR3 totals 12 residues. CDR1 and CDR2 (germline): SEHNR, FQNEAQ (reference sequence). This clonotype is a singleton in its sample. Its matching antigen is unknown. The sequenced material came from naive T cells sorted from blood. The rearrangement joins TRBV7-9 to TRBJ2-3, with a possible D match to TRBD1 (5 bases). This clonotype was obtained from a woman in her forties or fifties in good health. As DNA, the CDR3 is TGTGCCAGCAGCCCCCAGGGCCATACGCAGTATTTT. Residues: CASSPQGHTQYF.